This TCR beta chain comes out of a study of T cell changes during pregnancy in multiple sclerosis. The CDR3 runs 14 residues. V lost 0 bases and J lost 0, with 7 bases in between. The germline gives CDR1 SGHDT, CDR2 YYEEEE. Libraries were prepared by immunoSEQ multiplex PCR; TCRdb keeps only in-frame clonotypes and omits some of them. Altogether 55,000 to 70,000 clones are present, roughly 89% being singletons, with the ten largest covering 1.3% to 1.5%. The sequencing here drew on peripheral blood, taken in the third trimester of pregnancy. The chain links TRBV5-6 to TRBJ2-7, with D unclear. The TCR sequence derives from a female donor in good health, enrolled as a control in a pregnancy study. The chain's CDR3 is CASSLGGSSYEQYF. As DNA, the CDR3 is TGTGCCAGCAGCTTGGGAGGTAGCTCCTACGAGCAGTACTTC.